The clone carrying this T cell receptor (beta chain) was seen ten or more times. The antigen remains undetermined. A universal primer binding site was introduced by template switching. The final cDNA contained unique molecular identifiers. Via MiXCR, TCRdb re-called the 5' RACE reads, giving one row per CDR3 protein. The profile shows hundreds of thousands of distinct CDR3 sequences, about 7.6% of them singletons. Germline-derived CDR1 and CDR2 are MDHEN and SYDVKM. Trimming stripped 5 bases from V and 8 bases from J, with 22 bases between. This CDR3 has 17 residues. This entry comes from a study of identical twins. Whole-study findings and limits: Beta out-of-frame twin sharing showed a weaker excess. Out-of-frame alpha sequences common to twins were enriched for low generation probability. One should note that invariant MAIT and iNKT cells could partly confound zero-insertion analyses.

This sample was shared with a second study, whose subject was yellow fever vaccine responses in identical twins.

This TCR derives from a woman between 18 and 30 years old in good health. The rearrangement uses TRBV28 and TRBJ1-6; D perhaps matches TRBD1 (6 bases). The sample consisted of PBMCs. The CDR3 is CASSLTLLRGGDSPLHF. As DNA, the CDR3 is TGTGCCAGCAGTCTCACCCTCTTGAGGGGGGGGGATTCACCCCTCCACTTT.